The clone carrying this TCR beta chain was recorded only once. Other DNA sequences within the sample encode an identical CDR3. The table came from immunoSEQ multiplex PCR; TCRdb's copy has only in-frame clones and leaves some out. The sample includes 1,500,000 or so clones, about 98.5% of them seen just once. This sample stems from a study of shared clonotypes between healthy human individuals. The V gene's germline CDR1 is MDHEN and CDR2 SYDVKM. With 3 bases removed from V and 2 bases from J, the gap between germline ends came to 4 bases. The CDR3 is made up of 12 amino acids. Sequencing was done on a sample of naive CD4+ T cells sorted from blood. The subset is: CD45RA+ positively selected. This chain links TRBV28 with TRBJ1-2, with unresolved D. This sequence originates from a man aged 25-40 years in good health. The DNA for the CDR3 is TGTGCCAGCAGTTTTGGGAACTATGGCTACACCTTC. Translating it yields CASSFGNYGYTF.